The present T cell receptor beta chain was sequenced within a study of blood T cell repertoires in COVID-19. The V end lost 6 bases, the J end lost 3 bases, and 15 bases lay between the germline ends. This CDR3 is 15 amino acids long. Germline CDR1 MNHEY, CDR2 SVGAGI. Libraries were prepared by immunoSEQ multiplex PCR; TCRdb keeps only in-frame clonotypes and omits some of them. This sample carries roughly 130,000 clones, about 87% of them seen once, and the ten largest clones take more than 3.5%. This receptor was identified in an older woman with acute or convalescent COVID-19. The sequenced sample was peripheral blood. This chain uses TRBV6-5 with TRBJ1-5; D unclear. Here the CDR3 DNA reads TGTGCCAGCAGAGCCCAGGCCACGACCAATCAGCCCCAGCATTTT. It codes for CASRAQATTNQPQHF.